This T cell receptor beta chain was retrieved from a study of control samples from healthy donors and cancer patients. The assay was immunoSEQ multiplex PCR, and TCRdb's table has in-frame clones only and misses some. This table holds more than 85,000 clones, more than 75% found once. The clonotype comes from a woman in her fifties or sixties with lung cancer. The specimen was PBMCs.

The DNA of the CDR3 is TGTGCCAGCAGTCCACAGGAGGGGAATGAGCAGTTCTTC. Translating gives CASSPQEGNEQFF. The chain has TRBV12-3 or TRBV12-4 and TRBJ2-1; D might be TRBD2 (6 bases). CDR3 size: 13 residues. Trimming shortened V by 5 bases and J by 7 bases, and 12 bases separated the two germline ends.